This T cell receptor (beta chain) appears in the sequencing data of a study of cytomegalovirus exposure and HLA in healthy donors. Germline loops: CDR1 MNHEY, CDR2 SVGAGI. Trimming took 5 bases from V and 5 from J, leaving 18 bases between them. The CDR3 consists of 15 residues. PCR was performed using 60 Vbeta and 13 Jbeta primers. The data were produced by immunoSEQ multiplex PCR, yet TCRdb's version contains in-frame clones alone and is incomplete. The sample has around 50,000 clones, roughly 75% seen once. This clone was seen more than once but under ten times. Its specificity is not known. Study observations and caveats: In an earlier analysis, most TCR beta V segments were productive about 87% or about 30% of the time.

Unrecorded immune exposure was likely among donors, who were nominally healthy when sampled. This TCR was recovered from a man aged 25 to 40 in good health and CMV-seropositive. Sample: PBMCs. This rearrangement joins TRBV6-5 to TRBJ1-1; no reliable D call. DNA of the CDR3: TGTGCCAGCAGTCCCTCCTTCACGGGAGGGACTGAAGCTTTCTTT. It is translated as CASSPSFTGGTEAFF.